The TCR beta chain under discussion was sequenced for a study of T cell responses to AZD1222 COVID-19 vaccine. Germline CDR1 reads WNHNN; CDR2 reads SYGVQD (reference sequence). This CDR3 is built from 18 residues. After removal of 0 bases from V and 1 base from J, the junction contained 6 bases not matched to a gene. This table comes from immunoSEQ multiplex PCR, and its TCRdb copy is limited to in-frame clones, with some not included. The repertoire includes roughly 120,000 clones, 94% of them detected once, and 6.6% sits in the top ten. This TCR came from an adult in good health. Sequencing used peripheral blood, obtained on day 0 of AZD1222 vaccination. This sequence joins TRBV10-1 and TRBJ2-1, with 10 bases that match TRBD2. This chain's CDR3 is CASSESGLAGASYNEQFF. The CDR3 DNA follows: TGCGCCAGCAGTGAGTCGGGGCTAGCGGGAGCGTCCTACAATGAGCAGTTCTTC.